This T cell receptor (beta chain) emerged from a study of CD8 T cells in ankylosing spondylitis. The germline V and J ends were trimmed by 0 bases and 6 bases, with 6 bases remaining between them. Germline CDR1 and CDR2: SGHDT and YYEEEE. This CDR3 is 13 amino acids long. Notes on the study in general: Within matched ankylosing spondylitis synovial fluid, disease-linked clones were reportedly significantly enriched. There were earlier reports of some motif variants in reactive arthritis synovial fluid and blood.

About this clonotype: Its antigen is currently unknown.

Researchers built TCR beta libraries using quantitative 5'-RACE with molecular barcodes. One entry per CDR3 protein, called by TCRdb with MiXCR from the 5' RACE reads. The sample has a few hundred thousand distinct CDR3 sequences; approximately 22% are singletons. The V call is TRBV5-6, the J call TRBJ2-2, with D unclear. The receptor was derived from a male donor with ankylosing spondylitis or in good health (not recorded which). Sample: blood, either unsorted or a sorted T cell fraction (not recorded which). The CDR3 reads CASSLVGSGELFF. CDR3 sequence (DNA): TGTGCCAGCAGCTTGGTAGGGTCCGGGGAGCTGTTTTTT.